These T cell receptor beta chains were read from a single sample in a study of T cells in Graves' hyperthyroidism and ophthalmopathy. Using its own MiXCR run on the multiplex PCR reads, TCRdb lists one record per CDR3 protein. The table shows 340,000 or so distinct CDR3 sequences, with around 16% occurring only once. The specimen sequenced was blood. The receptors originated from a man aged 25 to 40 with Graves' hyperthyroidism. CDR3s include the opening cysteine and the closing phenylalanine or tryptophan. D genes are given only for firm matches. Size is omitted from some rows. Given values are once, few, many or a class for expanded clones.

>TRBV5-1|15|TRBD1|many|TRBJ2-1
TGTGCCAGCAGCCTCGGACAGGGTAGCTACAATGAGCAGTTCTTC
CASSLGQGSYNEQFF
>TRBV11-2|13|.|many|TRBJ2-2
TGTGCCAGCAGCTTAGAAGGAATCGGGGAGCTGTTTTTT
CASSLEGIGELFF
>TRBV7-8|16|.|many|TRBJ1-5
TGTGCCAGCAGCTTAGGCTTCGGCAGAGACAATCAGCCCCAGCATTTT
CASSLGFGRDNQPQHF
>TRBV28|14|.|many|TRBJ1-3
TGTGCCAGCAGATGGGGCTACTCTGGAAACACCATATATTTT
CASRWGYSGNTIYF
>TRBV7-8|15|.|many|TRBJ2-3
TGTGCCAGCAGCCGTTTCTTTGTCGGCACAGATACGCAGTATTTT
CASSRFFVGTDTQYF
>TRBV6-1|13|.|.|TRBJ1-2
TGTGCCAGCAGCCCCAGCGGTCACTATGGCTACACCTTC
CASSPSGHYGYTF
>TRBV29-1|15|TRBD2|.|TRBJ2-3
TGCAGCGTTGCCAGACTAGCGGAGAGCACAGATACGCAGTATTTT
CSVARLAESTDTQYF
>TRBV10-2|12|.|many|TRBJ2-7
TGCGCCAGCAGTGACGGGACAAAAAAGCAGTACTTC
CASSDGTKKQYF
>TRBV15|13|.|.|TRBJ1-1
TGTGCCACCAGCCCCCAAGGAGGGGAGGAAGCTTTCTTT
CATSPQGGEEAFF
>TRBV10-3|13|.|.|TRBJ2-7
TGTGCCATCAGTGAGGGCCGAGTGTACGAGCAGTACTTC
CAISEGRVYEQYF
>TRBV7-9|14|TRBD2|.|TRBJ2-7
TGTGCCAGCAACTTACCTAGCGGATCCTACGAGCAGTACTTC
CASNLPSGSYEQYF
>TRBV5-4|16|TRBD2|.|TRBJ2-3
TGTGCCAGCAGCTCCAATAGCGGGAGGGCGTCAGATACGCAGTATTTT
CASSSNSGRASDTQYF
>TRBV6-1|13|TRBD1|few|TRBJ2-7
TGTGCCAGCAGCTGGGACAGGGAGGCCGAGCAGTACTTC
CASSWDREAEQYF
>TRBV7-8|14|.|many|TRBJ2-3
TGTGCCAGCAGCCCGCGGCGACTAACAGATACGCAGTATTTT
CASSPRRLTDTQYF
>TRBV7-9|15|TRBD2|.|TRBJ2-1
TGTGCCAGCAGCGGACTAGCGGGATTCTACAATGAGCAGTTCTTC
CASSGLAGFYNEQFF
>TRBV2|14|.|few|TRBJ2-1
TGTGCCAGCAGGCAAGTTAGGACCAACAATGAGCAGTTCTTC
CASRQVRTNNEQFF
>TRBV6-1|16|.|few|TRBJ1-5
TGTGCCAGCAGCCCTATACACCTTTTGAGCAATCAGCCCCAGCATTTT
CASSPIHLLSNQPQHF
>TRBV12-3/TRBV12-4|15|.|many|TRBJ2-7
TGTGCCAGCAGTCGCAGCGGGTTACCCCCTTACGAGCAGTACTTC
CASSRSGLPPYEQYF
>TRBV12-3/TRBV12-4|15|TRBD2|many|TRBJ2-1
TGTGCCAGCAGTTTTAGCGGGAGGCACTACAATGAGCAGTTCTTC
CASSFSGRHYNEQFF
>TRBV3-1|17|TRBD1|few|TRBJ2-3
TGTGCCAGCAGCCAAGATTACAGACAGGGGGGACGGGATACGCAGTATTTT
CASSQDYRQGGRDTQYF
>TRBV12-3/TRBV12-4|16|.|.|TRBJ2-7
TGTGCCAGCAGACCCGGGACATGGAACAATGCCTACGAGCAGTACTTC
CASRPGTWNNAYEQYF
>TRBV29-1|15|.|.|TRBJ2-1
TGCAGCGCCCTACCGGGACATATCTCCTACAATGAGCAGTTCTTC
CSALPGHISYNEQFF
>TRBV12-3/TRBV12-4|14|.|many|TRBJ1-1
TGTGCCAGCAGTTTGTTCGAGGGTCATACTGAAGCTTTCTTT
CASSLFEGHTEAFF
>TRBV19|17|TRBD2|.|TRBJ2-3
TGTGCCAGTAGTGAGCGACTAGCGGGAGATCGAGGAGATACGCAGTATTTT
CASSERLAGDRGDTQYF
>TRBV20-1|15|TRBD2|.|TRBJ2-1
TGCAGTGCTAGGGCGCGGGGACTAGCGGACAATGAGCAGTTCTTC
CSARARGLADNEQFF
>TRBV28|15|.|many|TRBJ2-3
TGTGCCAGCAGTTCGGACCTGACTAGCACAGATACGCAGTATTTT
CASSSDLTSTDTQYF
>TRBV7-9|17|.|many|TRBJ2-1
TGTGCCAGCAGCCACCTCGGGACCTCTTACTCCTACAATGAGCAGTTCTTC
CASSHLGTSYSYNEQFF
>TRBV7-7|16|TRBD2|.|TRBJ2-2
TGTGCTAGCAGCTTCCTAGCGGGATCGAACACCGGGGAGCTGTTTTTT
CASSFLAGSNTGELFF
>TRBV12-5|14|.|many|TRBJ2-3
TGTGCTAGTGGTTTGAGCCTTGCCACAGATACGCAGTATTTT
CASGLSLATDTQYF
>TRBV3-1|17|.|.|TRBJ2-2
TGTGCCAGCAGCCAAGAAGTAAGCGGACCGAACACCGGGGAGCTGTTTTTT
CASSQEVSGPNTGELFF
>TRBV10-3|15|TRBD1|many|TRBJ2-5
TGTGCCATCAGTGAGGATGACAGGGGCCAAGAGACCCAGTACTTC
CAISEDDRGQETQYF
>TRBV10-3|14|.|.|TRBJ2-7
TGTGCCATCAGTGAGTGGGAGTCAGACTACGAGCAGTACTTC
CAISEWESDYEQYF
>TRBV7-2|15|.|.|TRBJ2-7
TGTGCCAGCAGTCGTGGGACGGGGGCGACCTACGAGCAGTACTTC
CASSRGTGATYEQYF
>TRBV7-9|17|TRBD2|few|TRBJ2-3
TGTGCCAGCGCCCACAGAGCGGGAGGGGGATTTGGAGATACGCAGTATTTT
CASAHRAGGGFGDTQYF
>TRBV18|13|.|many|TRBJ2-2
TGTGCCAGCTCACCTTCACTTGGTGGGGAGCTGTTTTTT
CASSPSLGGELFF
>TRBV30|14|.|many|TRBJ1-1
TGTGCCTGGAGTGTACGATGGGATCTCGCTGAAGCTTTCTTT
CAWSVRWDLAEAFF
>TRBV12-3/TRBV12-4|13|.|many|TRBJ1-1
TGTGCCAGCAGTTTAGAGGTTATCACTGAAGCTTTCTTT
CASSLEVITEAFF
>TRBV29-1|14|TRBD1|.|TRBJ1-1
TGCAGCGGGGGACAGGGGCGATTGAACACTGAAGCTTTCTTT
CSGGQGRLNTEAFF
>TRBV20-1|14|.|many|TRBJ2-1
TGCAGTCAACTTTACGCGGGCCCCTACAATGAGCAGTTCTTC
CSQLYAGPYNEQFF
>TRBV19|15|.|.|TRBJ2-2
TGTGCCAGTAGTGCAGGCCGTGGTTCGTCCGGGGAGCTGTTTTTT
CASSAGRGSSGELFF